The 11 T cell receptor beta chains listed next were all sequenced from one sample in a study of shared clonotypes between healthy human individuals. CD8 cells classed as naive were CD45RO-negative and positively selected for CCR7, excluding terminally differentiated effector memory CD45RA+ cells. Repertoires were generated with immunoSEQ multiplex PCR, while TCRdb's copy carries only in-frame clones and drops some. The sample yields roughly 1,800,000 clones, approximately 95% seen once. Sequences were obtained from naive CD8+ T cells sorted from blood. These receptors originate from a man aged 18 to 35 in good health.

The rearrangement links TRBV27 to TRBJ2-7, with 7 nucleotides matching TRBD2. This CDR3 is built from 20 residues. In germline, CDR1 is MNHEY, CDR2 SMNVEV (reference sequence). V lost 7 bases to trimming and J lost 3 bases; unmatched junction nucleotides: 27. In DNA form, the CDR3 reads TGTGCCAGCACCATTGGGCCCCCCGCGCCCTTTAGCGGGCCGTTCTACGAGCAGTACTTC. Translating gives CASTIGPPAPFSGPFYEQYF.

This sequence joins TRBV27 and TRBJ2-7; D perhaps matches TRBD2 (6 bases). V was trimmed by 4 bases and J by 6 bases, leaving 25 bases between them. The CDR3 covers 17 residues. Germline V gene lookup returns CDR1 MNHEY and CDR2 SMNVEV (reference sequence). Here the CDR3 DNA reads TGTGCCAGCAGTTGGAGGGGCTGGGACTCAGAAGGTTTCGAGCAGTACTTC. Translating it yields CASSWRGWDSEGFEQYF.

This sequence joins TRBV4-1 and TRBJ2-3; 7 bases agree with TRBD2. This CDR3 comprises 18 residues. J gave up 2 bases and V 3 bases, and 14 bases lay outside the gene matches. The germline V gene has CDR1 MGHRA and CDR2 YSYEKL. The CDR3 DNA follows: TGCGCCAGCAGCCACAGCACGGAGATAGCGGGTCTCACAGATACGCAGTATTTT. Amino acid sequence: CASSHSTEIAGLTDTQYF.

Notes on this clone: Other DNA sequences of this sample code for an identical CDR3. The chain carries TRBV27 and TRBJ2-6; D unresolved. The germline gives CDR1 MNHEY, CDR2 SMNVEV (reference sequence). The CDR3 totals 13 residues. V shed 6 bases and J shed 3 bases, with 6 bases lying between them. The CDR3 nucleotides are TGTGCCAGCAGCCTGCTTGGGGCCAACGTCCTGACTTTC. Encoded protein: CASSLLGANVLTF. Supplemented by reference TRBV27 and TRBJ2-6, the full variable domain reads EAQVTQNPRYLITVTGKKLTVTCSQNMNHEYMSWYRQDPGLGLRQIYYSMNVEVTDKGDVPEGYKVSRKEKRNFPLILESPSPNQTSLYFCASSLLGANVLTFGAGSRLTVL.

This clone was seen a single time. The rearrangement uses TRBV9 and TRBJ2-7; D assignment may be TRBD1 or TRBD2 (6 bases each). The CDR3 extends over 15 amino acids. Germline loops: CDR1 SGDLS, CDR2 YYNGEE. Trimming took 0 bases from V and 6 from J, leaving 16 bases between them. The CDR3 sequence is CASSVDPGASSEQYF. Here the CDR3 DNA reads TGTGCCAGCAGCGTAGATCCGGGGGCATCAAGCGAGCAGTACTTC.

CDR3 DNA sequence: TGTGCCAGCATGGAGACAGGAATCTACGAGCAGTACTTC. It translates to CASMETGIYEQYF. This rearrangement joins TRBV2 to TRBJ2-7; D is possibly TRBD1 (6 bases). V was cut by 7 bases and J by 3 bases, with 13 bases left in between. The germline gives CDR1 SNHLY, CDR2 FYNNEI. This CDR3 is built from 13 residues.

Regarding this clone: At the DNA level, this CDR3 is encoded by other sequences in the same sample as well. The chain is built from TRBV19 and TRBJ1-1; D gene uncertain. The CDR3 consists of 13 residues. Trimming took 4 bases from V and 0 from J, leaving 6 bases between them. CDR1 and CDR2 from the germline V gene are LNHDA and SQIVND (reference sequence). The DNA for the CDR3 is TGTGCCAGTAGTACCGGACTGAACACTGAAGCTTTCTTT. Its protein product is CASSTGLNTEAFF.

The chain employs TRBV6-5 and TRBJ2-3, with no clear D. The CDR3 is 14 amino acids. Germline assignment: CDR1 MNHEY and CDR2 SVGAGI. Trimming shortened V by 4 bases and J by 0 bases, and 8 bases separated the two germline ends. The CDR3 sequence is CASSSLRSTDTQYF. DNA of the CDR3: TGTGCCAGCAGTTCTTTGAGGAGCACAGATACGCAGTATTTT.

This clone was observed a handful of times. The same CDR3 also results from other DNA sequences found in this sample. This chain links TRBV27 with TRBJ1-1; TRBD1 is a possible D gene (5 bases). The CDR3 is made up of 13 amino acids. V lost 4 bases to trimming and J lost 1 base, with 7 bases between them. Germline CDR1 is MNHEY and CDR2 is SMNVEV (reference sequence). As DNA, the CDR3 is TGTGCCAGCAGTTACGGACAGAACACTGAAGCTTTCTTT. It specifies CASSYGQNTEAFF.

The chain recombines TRBV5-1 with TRBJ2-7; D unclear. The CDR3 runs to 15 residues. The germline CDR1 and CDR2 sequences are SGHRS and YFSETQ. Trimming pared 4 bases from V and 0 bases from J, leaving 14 bases between. The CDR3 coding sequence is TGCGCCAGCAGCCTTACCCTGCAGCTCTCCTACGAGCAGTACTTC. This encodes CASSLTLQLSYEQYF.

The rearrangement uses TRBV6-5 and TRBJ2-7, with D uncertain. V lost 5 bases, J lost 3 bases, and 11 bases lay in between. The CDR3 contains 13 residues. CDR1 and CDR2 (germline): MNHEY, SVGAGI. CDR3 amino acids: CASSVSLDYEQYF. As DNA, the CDR3 is TGTGCCAGCAGTGTTAGCCTAGACTACGAGCAGTACTTC.